This T cell receptor (beta chain) was identified during a study of T cell clonality in common variable immunodeficiency (dated by TCRdb to about 2015). Most CVID patients and most healthy controls were of Caucasian heritage. From each donor, roughly 4.5 to 8 ml of heparinized peripheral whole blood was collected. Genomic DNA from adults with common variable immune deficiency (CVID) and from healthy adult controls was used for sequencing of TCRbeta CDR3 repertoires. A total of approximately 22 healthy adult volunteers (approximately 12 female and around ten male; age range about 20 to 70 years, mean age about 34) were included in the control group. Diluted blood was subjected to density centrifugation over Hypaque 1077 or Ficoll-Paque for isolation of peripheral blood mononuclear cells. Genomic DNA was obtained from unsorted mononuclear cells through either Qiagen column purification or a centrifugation-based method.

The paper as a whole reports these results and caveats: Patient heterogeneity within the CVID cohort put limits on correlating repertoire features with clinical complications. CVID TCRbeta sequences reportedly showed fewer deletions and N-nucleotide insertions and lacked highly modified clones with 13 or more V deletions. The authors noted that sequencing repertoires of T cell subpopulations would be needed to clarify what caused the increased clonality in CVID. Healthy controls shared more TCRbeta clones with each other than CVID subjects shared among themselves (p < 0.0001). TCRbeta clonality was higher in CVID subjects than in healthy controls (t-test p = 0.018), and the increase was most characteristic of about a third of subjects. Even though DNA input was equal, the average per sample came to approximately 74,000 unique sequences for controls compared with about 34,000 for CVID samples.

CDR3 length: 15 amino acids, cysteine to phenylalanine. The CDR3 was read in part: 36 bases, with the frame set at base 1. V loses 0 bases at its end and J loses 4 bases; junction bases beyond the gene matches: 7. Via the germline V gene (reference sequence), CDR1 is DFQATT and CDR2 SNEGSKA. CVID samples and control samples contributed equivalent amounts of genomic DNA as sequencing input. For every sample, a 60 bp segment covering the rearranged TCRbeta CDR3 region was amplified and then sequenced. TCRbeta amplification used the immunoSEQ assay, a bias-corrected multiplex PCR with high-throughput sequencing. The study's processing was this. Every unique nucleotide sequence counted as a clone and was annotated with V, D and J genes, copy number and frequency. Sequences were labeled productive if in frame, and non-productive if out of frame or containing stop codons. Clonality was calculated from Shannon's entropy as previously described. The predicted amino acid sequences of productive clones were used to derive mean CDR3 Kyte-Doolittle hydropathy. The R hclust function was used to hierarchically cluster scaled V gene usage with Manhattan distance and complete linkage. Sharing of clones by CDR3 amino acid sequence was evaluated by resampling 12 repertoires per group over 100 rounds. The repertoires were screened for roughly 70 published EBV-specific TCRbeta sequences and fewer than 300 published CMV-specific TCRbeta sequences. A couple of CVID samples yielding fewer than 10,000 sequences were excluded from analysis, leaving over 35 CVID repertoires. TCRdb provides this immuneACCESS table in a form limited to in-frame rearrangements. Some clones are lacking; in checked studies, under half of them reflect an unresolved V gene, and why the rest are absent is not known. D and trimming were read from the DNA, whereas the V and J calls and clone size are those reported in that table. The sample records about 39,000 clones, none occurring a single time. The ten largest make up more than 1.2% of the sample.

This clone was found many times. Its cognate antigen has yet to be identified. From the germline J gene comes the end of the CDR3, since the read stops 3 residues before it. The receptor chain draws on TRBV20-1 and TRBJ2-7, with TRBD2 identical over 9 junction bases. This clonotype originated in a person aged 18 to 69 in good health. What was sequenced was peripheral blood mononuclear cells. The CDR3 bases that were read are TGCAGTGCTAGAGATTCTAGCGGGGCTCCTTACGAG. It is translated as CSARDSSGAPYE. The whole CDR3 sequence is CSARDSSGAPYEQYF.